This T cell receptor beta chain was obtained from a study of identical twins. TCRdb re-called the 5' RACE reads through MiXCR, storing one row per CDR3 protein. The sample comprises 1,800,000 or so distinct CDR3 sequences, under 35% of which are singletons, and approximately 0.25% rests with the top ten. General observations from the study: Its conclusions, products of cross-sectional statistical analysis, did not come from following the same donors. Potential partial confounding of zero-insertion analyses by invariant MAIT and iNKT cells was noted.

The CDR3 is made up of 15 amino acids. V lost 2 bases, J lost 5 bases, and 8 bases stayed unmatched. Germline V gene data show CDR1 as ENHRY and CDR2 as SYGVKD. Details on this clonotype: Its antigen is as yet unknown.

The receptor comes from a newborn girl in good health. Sequencing was done on a sample of cord blood. This chain uses TRBV10-3 with TRBJ1-1; 7 bases are a match to TRBD1. The CDR3 protein is CAISEPRTGRTEAFF. CDR3 sequence (DNA): TGTGCCATCAGTGAGCCCCGGACAGGTCGGACTGAAGCTTTCTTT.